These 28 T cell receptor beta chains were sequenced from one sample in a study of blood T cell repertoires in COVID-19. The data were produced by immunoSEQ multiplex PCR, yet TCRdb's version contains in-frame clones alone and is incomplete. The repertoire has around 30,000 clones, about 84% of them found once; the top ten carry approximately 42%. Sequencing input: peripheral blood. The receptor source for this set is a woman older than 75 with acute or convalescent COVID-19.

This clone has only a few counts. The chain's CDR3 is CASSVGQLAFF. As DNA, the CDR3 is TGTGCCAGCAGCGTAGGGCAGTTAGCTTTCTTT. The chain recombines TRBV11-2 with TRBJ1-1, with D unresolved. This CDR3 comprises 11 residues. The V gene's germline CDR1 is SGHAT and CDR2 FQNNGV. V lost 5 bases and J lost 10, with 11 bases in between.

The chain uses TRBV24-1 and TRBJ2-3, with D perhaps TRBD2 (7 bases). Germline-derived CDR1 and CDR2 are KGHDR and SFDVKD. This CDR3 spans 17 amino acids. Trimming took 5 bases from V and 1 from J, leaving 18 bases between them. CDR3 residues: CATSGLIKGGGTDTQYF. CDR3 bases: TGTGCCACCAGTGGGCTGATAAAAGGGGGGGGCACAGATACGCAGTATTTT.

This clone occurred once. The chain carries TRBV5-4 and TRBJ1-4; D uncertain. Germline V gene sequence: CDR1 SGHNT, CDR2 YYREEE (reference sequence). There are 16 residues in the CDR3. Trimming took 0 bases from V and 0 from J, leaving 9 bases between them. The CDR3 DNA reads TGTGCCAGCAGCTTGGGCAGGCGTCCAACTAATGAAAAACTGTTTTTT. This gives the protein CASSLGRRPTNEKLFF.

The CDR3 sequence is CASSPDRPYEQYF. The CDR3 coding sequence is TGTGCCAGCAGTCCTGACAGGCCCTACGAGCAGTACTTC. This rearrangement joins TRBV7-2 to TRBJ2-7, with TRBD1 as a possible D gene (6 bases). Germline V gene sequence: CDR1 SGHTA, CDR2 FQGNSA. The CDR3 consists of 13 residues. Trimming left V 6 bases short and J 2 bases short, with 11 bases between.

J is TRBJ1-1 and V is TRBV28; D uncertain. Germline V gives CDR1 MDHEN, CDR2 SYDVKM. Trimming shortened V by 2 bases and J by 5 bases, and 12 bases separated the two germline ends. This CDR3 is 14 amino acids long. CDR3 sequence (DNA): TGTGCCAGCAGTTTAACAGAGAGGGTAACTGAAGCTTTCTTT. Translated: CASSLTERVTEAFF. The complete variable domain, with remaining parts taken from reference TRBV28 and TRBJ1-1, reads DVKVTQSSRYLVKRTGEKVFLECVQDMDHENMFWYRQDPGLGLRLIYFSYDVKMKEKGDIPEGYSVSREKKERFSLILESASTNQTSMYLCASSLTERVTEAFFGQGTRLTVV.

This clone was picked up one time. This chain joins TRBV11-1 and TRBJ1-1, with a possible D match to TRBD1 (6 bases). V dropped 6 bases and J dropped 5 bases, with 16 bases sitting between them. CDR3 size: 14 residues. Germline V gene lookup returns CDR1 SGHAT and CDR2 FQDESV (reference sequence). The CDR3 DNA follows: TGTGCCAGCAGTCTCACAGGGAAGAGGACTGAAGCTTTCTTT. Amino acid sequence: CASSLTGKRTEAFF.

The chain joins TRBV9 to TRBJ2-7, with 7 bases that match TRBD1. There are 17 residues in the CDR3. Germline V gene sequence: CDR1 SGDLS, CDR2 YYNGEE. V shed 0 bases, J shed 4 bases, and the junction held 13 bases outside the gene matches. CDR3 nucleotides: TGTGCCAGCAGCGTAGCCCCAACAGGGGACGAACATTACGAGCAGTACTTC. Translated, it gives CASSVAPTGDEHYEQYF.

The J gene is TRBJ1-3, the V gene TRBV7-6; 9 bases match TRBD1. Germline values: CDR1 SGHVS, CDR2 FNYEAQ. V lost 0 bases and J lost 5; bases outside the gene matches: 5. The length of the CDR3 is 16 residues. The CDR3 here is CASSLAGTGLRNTIYF. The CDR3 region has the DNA TGTGCCAGCAGCTTAGCCGGGACAGGGCTGAGAAACACCATATATTTT.

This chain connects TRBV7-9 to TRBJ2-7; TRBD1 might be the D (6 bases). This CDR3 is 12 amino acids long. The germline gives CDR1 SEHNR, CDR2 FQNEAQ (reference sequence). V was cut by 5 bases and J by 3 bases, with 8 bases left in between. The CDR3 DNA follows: TGTGCCAGCAGCCGGACAGACTACGAGCAGTACTTC. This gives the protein CASSRTDYEQYF.

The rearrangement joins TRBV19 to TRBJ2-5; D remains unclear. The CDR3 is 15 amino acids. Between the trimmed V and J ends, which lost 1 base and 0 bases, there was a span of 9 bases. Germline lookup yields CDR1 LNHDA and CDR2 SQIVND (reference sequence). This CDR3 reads CASSIGSLDQETQYF. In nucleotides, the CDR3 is TGTGCCAGTAGTATAGGGAGCCTCGACCAAGAGACCCAGTACTTC.

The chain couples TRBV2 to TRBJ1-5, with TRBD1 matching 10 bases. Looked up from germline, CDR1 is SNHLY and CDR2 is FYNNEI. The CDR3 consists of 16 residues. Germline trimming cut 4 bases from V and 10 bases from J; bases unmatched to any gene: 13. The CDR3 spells CASSARAWDRGLPQHF. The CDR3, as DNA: TGTGCCAGCAGTGCCCGAGCTTGGGACAGGGGTTTACCCCAGCATTTT.

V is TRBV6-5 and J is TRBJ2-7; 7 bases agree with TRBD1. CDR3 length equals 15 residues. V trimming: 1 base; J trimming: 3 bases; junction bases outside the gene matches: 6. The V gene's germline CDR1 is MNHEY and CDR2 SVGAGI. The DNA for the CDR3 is TGTGCCAGCAGTTACTTCAAGGGGGCCGACTACGAGCAGTACTTC. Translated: CASSYFKGADYEQYF.

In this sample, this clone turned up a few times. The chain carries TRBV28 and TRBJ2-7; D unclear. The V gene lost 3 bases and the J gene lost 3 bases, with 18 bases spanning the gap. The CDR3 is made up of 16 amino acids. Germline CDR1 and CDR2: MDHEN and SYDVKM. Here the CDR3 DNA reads TGTGCCAGCAGTTTTCCCTCTGCAGGTCCAGTCTACGAGCAGTACTTC. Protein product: CASSFPSAGPVYEQYF.

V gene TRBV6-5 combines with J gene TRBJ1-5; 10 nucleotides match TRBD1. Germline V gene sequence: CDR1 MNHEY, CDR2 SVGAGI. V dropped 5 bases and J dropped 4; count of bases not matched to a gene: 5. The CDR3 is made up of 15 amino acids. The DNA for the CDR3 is TGTGCCAGCAGTCCCCTGGGACAGGGGAATCAGCCCCAGCATTTT. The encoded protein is CASSPLGQGNQPQHF.

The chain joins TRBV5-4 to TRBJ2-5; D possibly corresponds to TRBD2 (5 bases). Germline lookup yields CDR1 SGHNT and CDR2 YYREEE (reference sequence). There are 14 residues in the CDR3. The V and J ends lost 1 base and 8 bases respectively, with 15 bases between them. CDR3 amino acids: CASSLNQEGGTQYF. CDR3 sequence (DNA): TGTGCCAGCAGCTTGAATCAGGAAGGAGGAACCCAGTACTTC.

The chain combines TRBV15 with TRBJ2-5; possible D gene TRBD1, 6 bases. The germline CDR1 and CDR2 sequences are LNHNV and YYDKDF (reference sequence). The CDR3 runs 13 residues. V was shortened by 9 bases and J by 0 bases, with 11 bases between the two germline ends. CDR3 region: CATRRGYQETQYF. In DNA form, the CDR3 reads TGTGCCACGAGAAGGGGGTACCAAGAGACCCAGTACTTC.

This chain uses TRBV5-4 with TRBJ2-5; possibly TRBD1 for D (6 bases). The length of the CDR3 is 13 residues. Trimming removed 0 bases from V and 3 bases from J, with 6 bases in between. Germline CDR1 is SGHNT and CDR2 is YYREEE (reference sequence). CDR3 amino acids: CASSLDREETQYF. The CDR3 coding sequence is TGTGCCAGCAGCTTGGACAGGGAAGAGACCCAGTACTTC.

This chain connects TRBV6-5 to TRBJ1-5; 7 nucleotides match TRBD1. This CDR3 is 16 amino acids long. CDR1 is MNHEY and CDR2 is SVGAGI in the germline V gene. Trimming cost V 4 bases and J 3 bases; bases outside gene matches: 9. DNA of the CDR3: TGTGCCAGCAGTTCCTTGGGACAGTTTACCAATCAGCCCCAGCATTTT. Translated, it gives CASSSLGQFTNQPQHF.

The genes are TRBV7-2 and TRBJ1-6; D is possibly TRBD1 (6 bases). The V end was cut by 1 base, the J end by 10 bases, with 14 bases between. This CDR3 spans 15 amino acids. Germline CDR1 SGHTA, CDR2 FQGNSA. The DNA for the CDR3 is TGTGCCAGCAGCTTAGATCGGGCAGGGGTCTCACCCCTCCACTTT. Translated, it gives CASSLDRAGVSPLHF.

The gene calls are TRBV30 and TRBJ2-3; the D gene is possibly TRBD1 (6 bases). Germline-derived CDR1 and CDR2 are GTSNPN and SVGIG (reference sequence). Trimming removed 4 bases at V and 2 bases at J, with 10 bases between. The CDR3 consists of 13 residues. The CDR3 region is CAWTTGATDTQYF. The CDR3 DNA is TGTGCCTGGACGACAGGAGCCACAGATACGCAGTATTTT.

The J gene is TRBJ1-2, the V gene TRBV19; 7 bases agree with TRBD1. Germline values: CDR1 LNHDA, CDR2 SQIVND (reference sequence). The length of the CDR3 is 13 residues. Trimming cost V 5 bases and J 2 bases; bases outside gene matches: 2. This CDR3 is CASSVQGNYGYTF. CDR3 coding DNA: TGTGCCAGTAGTGTACAGGGGAACTATGGCTACACCTTC.

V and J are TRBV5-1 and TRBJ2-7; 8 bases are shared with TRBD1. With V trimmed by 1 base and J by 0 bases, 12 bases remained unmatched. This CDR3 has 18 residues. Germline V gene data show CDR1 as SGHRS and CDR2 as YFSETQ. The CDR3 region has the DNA TGCGCCAGCAGCTTGATTGGGGGGCAGGGGGCAAGCTCCTACGAGCAGTACTTC. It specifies CASSLIGGQGASSYEQYF.

This chain's CDR3 is CATGQGSYEQYF. The CDR3 DNA follows: TGTGCCACGGGACAGGGTTCCTACGAGCAGTACTTC. The rearrangement links TRBV10-3 to TRBJ2-7; 9 positions match TRBD1. Germline V gives CDR1 ENHRY, CDR2 SYGVKD. The CDR3 length is 12 residues. V was clipped by 10 bases and J by 1 base; unmatched bases: 2.

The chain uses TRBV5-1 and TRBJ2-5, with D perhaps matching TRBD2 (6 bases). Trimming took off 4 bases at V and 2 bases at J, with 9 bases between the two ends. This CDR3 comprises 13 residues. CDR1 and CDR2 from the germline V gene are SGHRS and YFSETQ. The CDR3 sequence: CASSPGGQETQYF. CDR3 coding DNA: TGCGCCAGCAGCCCCGGGGGTCAAGAGACCCAGTACTTC.

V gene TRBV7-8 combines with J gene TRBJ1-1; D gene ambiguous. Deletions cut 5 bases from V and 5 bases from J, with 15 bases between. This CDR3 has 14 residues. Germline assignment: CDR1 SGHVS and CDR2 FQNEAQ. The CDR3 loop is CASSPLLGGTEAFF. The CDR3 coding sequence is TGTGCCAGCAGCCCCCTGTTAGGCGGGACTGAAGCTTTCTTT.

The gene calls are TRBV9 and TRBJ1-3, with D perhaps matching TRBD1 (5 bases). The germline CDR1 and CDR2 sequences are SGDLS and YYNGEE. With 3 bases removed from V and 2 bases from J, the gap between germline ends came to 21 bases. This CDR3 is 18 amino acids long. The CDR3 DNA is TGTGCCAGCAGCGCGAACAATCCGGGACTCCTGGCTGGAAACACCATATATTTT. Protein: CASSANNPGLLAGNTIYF.

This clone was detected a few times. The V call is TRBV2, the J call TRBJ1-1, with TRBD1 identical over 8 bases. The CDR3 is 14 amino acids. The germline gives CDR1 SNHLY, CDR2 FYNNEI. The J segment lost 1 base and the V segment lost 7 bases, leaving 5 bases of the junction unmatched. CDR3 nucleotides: TGTGCCAGCATGTTAGGACAGGGGAACACTGAAGCTTTCTTT. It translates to CASMLGQGNTEAFF.

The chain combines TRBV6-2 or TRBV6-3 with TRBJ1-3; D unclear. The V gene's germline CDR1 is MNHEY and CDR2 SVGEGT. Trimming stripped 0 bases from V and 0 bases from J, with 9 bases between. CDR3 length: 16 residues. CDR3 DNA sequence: TGTGCCAGCAGTTACTCTTCAGTGATCTCTGGAAACACCATATATTTT. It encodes CASSYSSVISGNTIYF.